This record looks at one T cell receptor beta chain sequence and its context. The CDR3 totals 16 residues. The germline CDR1 and CDR2 sequences are SGHRS and YFSETQ. Losses at the gene ends were 0 bases for V and 8 bases for J; bases not matched to a gene: 12. This specimen belongs to a study of blood T cell repertoires in COVID-19. Overall study context: The United States, Italy and Spain supplied acute and convalescent COVID-19 samples. T cells, B-cell-depleted T cells, or PBMCs supplied cDNA or gDNA.

The authors' processing: Reference gene primer amplification gave estimated nucleated cell counts. TCRdb's copy holds only in-frame clones and misses some; the assay was immunoSEQ multiplex PCR. The V and J calls and clone size were taken over from that table, and D and trimming were inferred from the DNA. The data contain tens of thousands of clones, just over 85% of them singletons. The specimen was peripheral blood. This sequence was found in a human donor in a cohort sampled during active COVID-19. The chain joins TRBV5-1 to TRBJ2-7; 9 bases agree with TRBD1. CDR3 nucleotides: TGCGCCAGCAGCTTGGGCCCGGGACAGGGATGGGCGAAGCAGTACTTC. Protein product: CASSLGPGQGWAKQYF.